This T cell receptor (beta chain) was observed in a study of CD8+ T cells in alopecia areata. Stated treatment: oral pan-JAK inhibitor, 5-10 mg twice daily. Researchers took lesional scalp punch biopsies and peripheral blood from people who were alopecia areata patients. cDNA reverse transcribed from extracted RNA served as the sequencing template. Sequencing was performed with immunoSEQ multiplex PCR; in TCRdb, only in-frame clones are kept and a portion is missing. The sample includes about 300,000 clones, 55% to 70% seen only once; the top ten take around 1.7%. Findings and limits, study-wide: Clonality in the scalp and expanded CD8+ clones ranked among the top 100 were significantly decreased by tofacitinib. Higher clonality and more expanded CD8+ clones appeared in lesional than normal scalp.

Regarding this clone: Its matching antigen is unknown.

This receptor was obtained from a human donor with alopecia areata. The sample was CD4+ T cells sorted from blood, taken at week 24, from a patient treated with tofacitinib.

This chain's CDR3 is CASSPPPNQHF. For the CDR3, the DNA is TGTGCCAGTAGTCCCCCCCCAAACCAGCATTTT. This rearrangement joins TRBV19 to TRBJ1-5, with unresolved D. V was trimmed by 5 bases and J by 12 bases, leaving 11 bases between them. Germline CDR1 reads LNHDA; CDR2 reads SQIVND (reference sequence). The length of the CDR3 is 11 residues.